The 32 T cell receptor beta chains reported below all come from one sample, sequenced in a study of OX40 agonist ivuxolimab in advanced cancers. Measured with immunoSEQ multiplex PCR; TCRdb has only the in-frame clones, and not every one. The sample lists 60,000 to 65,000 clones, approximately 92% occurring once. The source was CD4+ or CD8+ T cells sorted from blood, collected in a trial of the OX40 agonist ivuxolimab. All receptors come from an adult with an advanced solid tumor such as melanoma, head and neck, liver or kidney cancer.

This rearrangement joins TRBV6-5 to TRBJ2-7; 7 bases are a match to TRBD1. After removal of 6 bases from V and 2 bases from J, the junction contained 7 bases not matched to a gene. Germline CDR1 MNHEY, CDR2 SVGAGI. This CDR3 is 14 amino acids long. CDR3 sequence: CASRFDREAYEQYF. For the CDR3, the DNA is TGTGCCAGCAGATTCGACAGGGAAGCCTACGAGCAGTACTTC.

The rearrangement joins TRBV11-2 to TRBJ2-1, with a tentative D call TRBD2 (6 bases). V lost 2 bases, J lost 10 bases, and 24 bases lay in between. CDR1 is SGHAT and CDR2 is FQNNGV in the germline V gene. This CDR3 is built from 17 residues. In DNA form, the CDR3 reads TGTGCCAGCAGCTTAAGGGGAACCGGTAGTGGCCGGGAGGAGCAGTTCTTC. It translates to CASSLRGTGSGREEQFF.

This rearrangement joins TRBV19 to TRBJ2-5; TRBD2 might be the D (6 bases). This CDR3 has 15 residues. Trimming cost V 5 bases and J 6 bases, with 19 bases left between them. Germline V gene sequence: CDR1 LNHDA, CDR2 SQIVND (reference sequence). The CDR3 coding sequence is TGTGCCAGTAGTCCCTTCGGGGCTAGCGTGAAGACCCAGTACTTC. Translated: CASSPFGASVKTQYF.

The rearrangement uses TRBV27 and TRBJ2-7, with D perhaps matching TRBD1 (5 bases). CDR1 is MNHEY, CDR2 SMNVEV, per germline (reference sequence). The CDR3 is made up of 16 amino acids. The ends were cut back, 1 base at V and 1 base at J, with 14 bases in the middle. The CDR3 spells CASSLLGSRVSYEQYF. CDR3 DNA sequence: TGTGCCAGCAGTTTATTGGGTTCCAGGGTTTCCTACGAGCAGTACTTC.

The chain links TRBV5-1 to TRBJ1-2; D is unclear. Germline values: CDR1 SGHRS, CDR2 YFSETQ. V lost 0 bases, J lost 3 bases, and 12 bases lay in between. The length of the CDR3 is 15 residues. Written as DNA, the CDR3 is TGCGCCAGCAGCTTGGGGCGTGCTACCGACTATGGCTACACCTTC. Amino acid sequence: CASSLGRATDYGYTF.

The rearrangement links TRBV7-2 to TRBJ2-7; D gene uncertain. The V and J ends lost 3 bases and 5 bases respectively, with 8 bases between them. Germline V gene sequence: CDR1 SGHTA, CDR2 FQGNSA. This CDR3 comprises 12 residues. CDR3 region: CASSFGYHEQYF. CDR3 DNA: TGTGCCAGCAGCTTTGGGTACCACGAGCAGTACTTC.

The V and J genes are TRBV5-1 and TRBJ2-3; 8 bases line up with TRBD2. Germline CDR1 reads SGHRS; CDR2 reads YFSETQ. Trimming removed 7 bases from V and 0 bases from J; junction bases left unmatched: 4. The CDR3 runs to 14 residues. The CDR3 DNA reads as TGCGCCAGCCGCGGGGGGACTAGCACAGATACGCAGTATTTT. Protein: CASRGGTSTDTQYF.

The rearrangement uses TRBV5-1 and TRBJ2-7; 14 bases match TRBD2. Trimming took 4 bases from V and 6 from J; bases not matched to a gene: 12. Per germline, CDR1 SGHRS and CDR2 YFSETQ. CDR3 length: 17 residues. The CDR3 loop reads CASSTSGLAGELIEQYF. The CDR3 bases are TGCGCCAGCAGCACCTCGGGACTAGCGGGAGAACTCATCGAGCAGTACTTC.

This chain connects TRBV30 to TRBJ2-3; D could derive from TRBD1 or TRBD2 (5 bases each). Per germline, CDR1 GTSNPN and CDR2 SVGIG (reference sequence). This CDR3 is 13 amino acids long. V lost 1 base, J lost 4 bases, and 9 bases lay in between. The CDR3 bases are TGTGCCTGGAGTGAGGGGACGGCAGATACGCAGTATTTT. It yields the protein CAWSEGTADTQYF.

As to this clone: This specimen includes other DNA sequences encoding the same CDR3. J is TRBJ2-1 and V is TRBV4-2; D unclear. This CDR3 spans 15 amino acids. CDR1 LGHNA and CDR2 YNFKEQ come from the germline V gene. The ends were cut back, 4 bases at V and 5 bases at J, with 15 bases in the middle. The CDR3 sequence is CASSRWGGEHNEQFF. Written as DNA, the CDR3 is TGTGCCAGCAGCCGATGGGGTGGGGAACACAATGAGCAGTTCTTC.

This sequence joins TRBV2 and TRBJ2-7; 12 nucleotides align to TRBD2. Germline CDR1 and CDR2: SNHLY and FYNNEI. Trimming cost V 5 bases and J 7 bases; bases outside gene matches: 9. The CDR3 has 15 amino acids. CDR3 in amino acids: CASSHRTSGIAEQYF. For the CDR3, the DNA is TGTGCCAGCAGTCACCGGACTAGCGGGATTGCGGAGCAGTACTTC.

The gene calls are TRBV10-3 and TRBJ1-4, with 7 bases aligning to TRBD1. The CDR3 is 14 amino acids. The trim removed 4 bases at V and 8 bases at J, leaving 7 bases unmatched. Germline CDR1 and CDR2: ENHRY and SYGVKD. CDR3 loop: CAISVGRGGEKLFF. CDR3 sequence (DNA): TGTGCCATCAGTGTCGGCAGGGGGGGAGAAAAACTGTTTTTT.

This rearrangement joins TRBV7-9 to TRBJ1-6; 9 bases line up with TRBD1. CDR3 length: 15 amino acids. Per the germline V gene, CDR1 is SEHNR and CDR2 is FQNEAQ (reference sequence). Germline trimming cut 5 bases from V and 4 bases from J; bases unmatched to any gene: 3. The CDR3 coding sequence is TGTGCCAGCAGCCCAGGACAGGGGTATAATTCACCCCTCCACTTT. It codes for CASSPGQGYNSPLHF.

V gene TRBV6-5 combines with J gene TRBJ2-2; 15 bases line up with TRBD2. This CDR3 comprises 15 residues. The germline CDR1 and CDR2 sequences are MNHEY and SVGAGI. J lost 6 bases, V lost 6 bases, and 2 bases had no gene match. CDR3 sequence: CASSGLAGGAGELFF. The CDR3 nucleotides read TGTGCCAGCAGCGGACTAGCGGGAGGGGCCGGGGAGCTGTTTTTT.

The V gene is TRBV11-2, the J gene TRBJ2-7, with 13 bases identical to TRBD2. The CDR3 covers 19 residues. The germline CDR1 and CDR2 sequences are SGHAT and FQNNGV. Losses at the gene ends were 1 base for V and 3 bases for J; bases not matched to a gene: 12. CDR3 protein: CASSLGTSGSSVGVYEQYF. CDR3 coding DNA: TGTGCCAGCAGCTTAGGGACTAGCGGGAGTTCTGTGGGGGTCTACGAGCAGTACTTC.

CDR3 protein: CAWSRGHSPGNEQFF. Here the CDR3 DNA reads TGTGCCTGGAGCCGCGGACACTCGCCCGGGAATGAGCAGTTCTTC. V usage is TRBV30 and J usage is TRBJ2-1, with D perhaps TRBD1 (5 bases). Trimming removed 3 bases at V and 7 bases at J, with 19 bases between. Germline CDR1 is GTSNPN and CDR2 is SVGIG (reference sequence). The CDR3 consists of 15 residues.

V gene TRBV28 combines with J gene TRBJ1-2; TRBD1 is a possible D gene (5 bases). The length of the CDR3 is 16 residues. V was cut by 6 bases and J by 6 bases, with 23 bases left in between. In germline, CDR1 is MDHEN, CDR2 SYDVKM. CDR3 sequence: CASSPLGGELRNGYTF. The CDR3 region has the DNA TGTGCCAGCAGCCCCCTGGGAGGGGAATTGCGGAATGGCTACACCTTC.

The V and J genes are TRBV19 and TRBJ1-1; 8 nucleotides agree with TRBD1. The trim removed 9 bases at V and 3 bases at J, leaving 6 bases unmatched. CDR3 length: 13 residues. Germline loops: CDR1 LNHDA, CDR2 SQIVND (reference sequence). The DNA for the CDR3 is TGTGCCAGCGGGACAGGATTCGACACTGAAGCTTTCTTT. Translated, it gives CASGTGFDTEAFF.

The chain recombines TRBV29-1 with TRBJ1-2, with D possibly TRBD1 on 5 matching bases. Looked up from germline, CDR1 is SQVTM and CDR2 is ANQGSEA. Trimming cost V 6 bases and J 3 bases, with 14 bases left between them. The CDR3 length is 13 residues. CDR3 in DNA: TGCAGCGTGGCCATGGGGGGGGACTATGGCTACACCTTC. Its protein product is CSVAMGGDYGYTF.

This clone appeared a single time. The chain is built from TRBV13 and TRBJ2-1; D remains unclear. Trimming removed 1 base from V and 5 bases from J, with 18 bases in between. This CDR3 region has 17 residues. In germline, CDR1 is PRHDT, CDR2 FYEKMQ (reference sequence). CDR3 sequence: CASSLAPWNSNDNEQFF. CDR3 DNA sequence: TGTGCCAGCAGCTTAGCCCCCTGGAATTCGAACGACAATGAGCAGTTCTTC.

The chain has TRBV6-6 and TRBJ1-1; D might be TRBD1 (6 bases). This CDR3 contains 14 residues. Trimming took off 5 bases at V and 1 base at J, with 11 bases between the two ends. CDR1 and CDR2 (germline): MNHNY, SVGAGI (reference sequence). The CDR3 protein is CASSPRGGNTEAFF. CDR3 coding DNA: TGTGCCAGCAGTCCTAGGGGGGGGAACACTGAAGCTTTCTTT.

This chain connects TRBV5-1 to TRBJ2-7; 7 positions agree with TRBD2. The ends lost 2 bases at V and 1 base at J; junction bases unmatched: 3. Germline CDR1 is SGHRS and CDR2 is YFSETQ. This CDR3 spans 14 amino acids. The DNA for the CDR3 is TGCGCCAGCAGCTTCCAGCGGGGATCCTACGAGCAGTACTTC. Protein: CASSFQRGSYEQYF.

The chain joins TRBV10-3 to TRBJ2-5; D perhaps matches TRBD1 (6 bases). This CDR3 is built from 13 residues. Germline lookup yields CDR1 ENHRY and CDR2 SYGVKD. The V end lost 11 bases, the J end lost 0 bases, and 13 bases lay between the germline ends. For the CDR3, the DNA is TGTGCCGTCTCCCAGGGGAACCAAGAGACCCAGTACTTC. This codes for CAVSQGNQETQYF.

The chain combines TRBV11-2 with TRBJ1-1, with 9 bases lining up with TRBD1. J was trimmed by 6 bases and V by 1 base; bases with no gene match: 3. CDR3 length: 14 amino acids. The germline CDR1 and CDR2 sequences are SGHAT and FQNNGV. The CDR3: CASSLGWDRAEAFF. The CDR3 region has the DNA TGTGCCAGCAGCTTAGGATGGGACAGGGCTGAAGCTTTCTTT.

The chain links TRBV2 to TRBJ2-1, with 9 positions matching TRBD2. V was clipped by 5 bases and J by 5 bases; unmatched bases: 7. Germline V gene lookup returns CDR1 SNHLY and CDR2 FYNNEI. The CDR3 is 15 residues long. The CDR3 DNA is TGTGCCAGCAGTAATCCGGGACTAGCTGACAATGAGCAGTTCTTC. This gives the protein CASSNPGLADNEQFF.

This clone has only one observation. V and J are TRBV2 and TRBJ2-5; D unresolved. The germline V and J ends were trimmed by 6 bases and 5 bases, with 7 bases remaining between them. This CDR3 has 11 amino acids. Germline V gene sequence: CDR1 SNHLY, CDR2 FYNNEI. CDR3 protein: CASRIQETQYF. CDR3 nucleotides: TGTGCCAGCAGGATCCAGGAGACCCAGTACTTC.

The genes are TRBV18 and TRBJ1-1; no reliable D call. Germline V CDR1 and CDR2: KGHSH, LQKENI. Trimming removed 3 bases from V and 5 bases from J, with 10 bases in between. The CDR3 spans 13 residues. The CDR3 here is CASSPGSSTEAFF. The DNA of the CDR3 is TGTGCCAGCTCACCGGGGAGTTCGACTGAAGCTTTCTTT.

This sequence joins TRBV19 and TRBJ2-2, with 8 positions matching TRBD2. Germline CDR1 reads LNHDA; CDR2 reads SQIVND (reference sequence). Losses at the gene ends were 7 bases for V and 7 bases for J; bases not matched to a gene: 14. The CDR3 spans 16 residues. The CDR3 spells CASTTGTRVLNGELFF. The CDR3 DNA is TGTGCCAGTACCACCGGGACTAGGGTTTTGAACGGGGAGCTGTTTTTT.

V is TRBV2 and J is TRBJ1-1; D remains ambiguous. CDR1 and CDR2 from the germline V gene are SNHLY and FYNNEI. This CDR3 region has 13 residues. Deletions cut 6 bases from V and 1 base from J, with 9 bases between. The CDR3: CASRIEGNTEAFF. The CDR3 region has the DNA TGTGCCAGCAGGATTGAGGGGAACACTGAAGCTTTCTTT.

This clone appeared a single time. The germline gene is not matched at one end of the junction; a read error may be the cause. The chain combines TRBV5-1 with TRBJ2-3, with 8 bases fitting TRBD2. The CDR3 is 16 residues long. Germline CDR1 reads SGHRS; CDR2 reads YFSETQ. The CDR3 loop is CVSSLVSGAFTDTQYF. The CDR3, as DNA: TGCGTCAGCAGCTTGGTTAGCGGGGCCTTCACAGATACGCAGTATTTT.

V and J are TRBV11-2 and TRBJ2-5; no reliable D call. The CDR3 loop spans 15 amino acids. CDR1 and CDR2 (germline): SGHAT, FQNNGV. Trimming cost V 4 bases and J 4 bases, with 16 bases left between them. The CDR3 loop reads CASSYGPRPGETQYF. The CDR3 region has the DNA TGTGCCAGCAGCTATGGGCCCCGTCCAGGAGAGACCCAGTACTTC.

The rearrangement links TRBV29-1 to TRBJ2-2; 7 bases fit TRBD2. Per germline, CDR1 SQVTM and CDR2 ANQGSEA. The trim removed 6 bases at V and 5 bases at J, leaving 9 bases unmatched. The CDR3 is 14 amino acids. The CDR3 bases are TGCAGCGTGATTCCGGGAGGAGATACCGGGGAGCTGTTTTTT. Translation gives CSVIPGGDTGELFF.